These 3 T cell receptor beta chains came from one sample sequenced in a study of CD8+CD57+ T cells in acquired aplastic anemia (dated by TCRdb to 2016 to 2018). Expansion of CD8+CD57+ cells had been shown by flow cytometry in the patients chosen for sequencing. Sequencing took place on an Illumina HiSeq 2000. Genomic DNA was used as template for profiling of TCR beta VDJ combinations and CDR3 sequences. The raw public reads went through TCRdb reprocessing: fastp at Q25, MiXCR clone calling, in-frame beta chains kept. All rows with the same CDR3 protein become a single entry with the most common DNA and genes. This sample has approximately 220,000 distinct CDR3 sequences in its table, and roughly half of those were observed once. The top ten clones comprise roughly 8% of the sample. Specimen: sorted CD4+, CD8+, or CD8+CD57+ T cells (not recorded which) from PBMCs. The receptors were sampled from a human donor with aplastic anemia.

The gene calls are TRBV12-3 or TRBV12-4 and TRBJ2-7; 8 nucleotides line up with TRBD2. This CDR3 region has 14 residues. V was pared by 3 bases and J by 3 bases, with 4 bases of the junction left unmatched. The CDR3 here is CASSFEAGVYEQYF. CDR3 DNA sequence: TGTGCCAGCAGTTTTGAAGCGGGAGTCTACGAGCAGTACTTC.

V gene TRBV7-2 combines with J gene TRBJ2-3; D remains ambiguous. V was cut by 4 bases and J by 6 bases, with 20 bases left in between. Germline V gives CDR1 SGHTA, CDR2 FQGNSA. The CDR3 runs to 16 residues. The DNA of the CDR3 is TGTGCCAGCAGCTCTCCTCTATCTTGGACGTCCGATACGCAGTATTTT. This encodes CASSSPLSWTSDTQYF. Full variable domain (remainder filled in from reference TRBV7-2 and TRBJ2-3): GAGVSQSPSNKVTEKGKDVELRCDPISGHTALYWYRQSLGQGLEFLIYFQGNSAPDKSGLPSDRFSAERTGGSVSTLTIQRTQQEDSAVYLCASSSPLSWTSDTQYFGPGTRLTVL.

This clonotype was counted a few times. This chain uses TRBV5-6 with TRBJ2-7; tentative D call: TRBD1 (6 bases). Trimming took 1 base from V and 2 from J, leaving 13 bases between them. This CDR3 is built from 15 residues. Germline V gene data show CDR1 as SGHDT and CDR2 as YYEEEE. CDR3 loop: CASSLLGAGTYEQYF. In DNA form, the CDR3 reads TGTGCCAGCAGCTTGTTGGGGGCAGGAACCTACGAGCAGTACTTC.